This T cell receptor (beta chain) was recovered during a study of cytomegalovirus exposure and HLA in healthy donors. Germline V CDR1 and CDR2: SGHAT, FQNNGV. The CDR3 runs to 13 residues. V was pared by 1 base and J by 5 bases, with 6 bases between. Sequencing was performed with immunoSEQ multiplex PCR; in TCRdb, only in-frame clones are kept and a portion is missing. The sample holds approximately 140,000 clones, around 87% seen once. The chain uses TRBV11-2 and TRBJ2-1; maybe TRBD2 (6 bases). Sample: PBMCs. The sequence was obtained from a young man in good health and CMV-seropositive. CDR3 residues: CASSLGTNNEQFF. The CDR3 region has the DNA TGTGCCAGCAGCTTAGGGACTAACAATGAGCAGTTCTTC.